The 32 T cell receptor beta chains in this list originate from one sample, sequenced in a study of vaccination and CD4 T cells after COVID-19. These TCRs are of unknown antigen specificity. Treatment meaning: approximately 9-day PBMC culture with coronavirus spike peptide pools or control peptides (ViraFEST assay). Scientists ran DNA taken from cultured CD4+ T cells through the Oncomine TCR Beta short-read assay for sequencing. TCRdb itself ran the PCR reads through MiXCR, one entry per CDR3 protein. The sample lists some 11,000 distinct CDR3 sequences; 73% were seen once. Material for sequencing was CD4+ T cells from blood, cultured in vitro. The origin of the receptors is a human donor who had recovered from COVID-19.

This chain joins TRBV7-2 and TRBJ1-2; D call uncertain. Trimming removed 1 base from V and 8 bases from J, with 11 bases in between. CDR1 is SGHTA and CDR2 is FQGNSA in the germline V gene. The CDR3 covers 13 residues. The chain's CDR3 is CASSLDRVGGYTF. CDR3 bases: TGTGCCAGCAGCTTAGATAGGGTAGGCGGCTACACCTTC.

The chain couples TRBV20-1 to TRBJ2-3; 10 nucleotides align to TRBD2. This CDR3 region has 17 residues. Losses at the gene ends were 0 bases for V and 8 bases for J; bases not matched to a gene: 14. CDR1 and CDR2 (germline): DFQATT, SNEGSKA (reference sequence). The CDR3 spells CSARDRRAGGPGGTQYF. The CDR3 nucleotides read TGCAGTGCTAGAGATCGTCGAGCGGGAGGGCCCGGGGGTACGCAGTATTTT.

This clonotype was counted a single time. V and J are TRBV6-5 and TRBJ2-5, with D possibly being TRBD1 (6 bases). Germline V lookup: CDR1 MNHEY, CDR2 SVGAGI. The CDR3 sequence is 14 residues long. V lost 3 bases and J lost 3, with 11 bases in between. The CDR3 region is CASSYTGDKETQYF. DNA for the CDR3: TGTGCCAGCAGTTATACCGGGGACAAAGAGACCCAGTACTTC.

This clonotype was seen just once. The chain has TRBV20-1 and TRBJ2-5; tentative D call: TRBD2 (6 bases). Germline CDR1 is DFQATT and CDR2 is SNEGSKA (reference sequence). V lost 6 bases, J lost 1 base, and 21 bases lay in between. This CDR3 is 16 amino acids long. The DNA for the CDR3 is TGCAGTGCCGATCGCCCGTGGGTGGGGGGCCAAGAGACCCAGTACTTC. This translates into CSADRPWVGGQETQYF.

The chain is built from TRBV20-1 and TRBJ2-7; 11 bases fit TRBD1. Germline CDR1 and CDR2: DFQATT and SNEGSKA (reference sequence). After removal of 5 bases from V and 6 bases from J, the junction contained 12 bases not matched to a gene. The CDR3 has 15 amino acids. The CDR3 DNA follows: TGCAGTGCTTACCTCCGGGACAGGGGGTCAGGCGAGCAGTACTTC. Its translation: CSAYLRDRGSGEQYF.

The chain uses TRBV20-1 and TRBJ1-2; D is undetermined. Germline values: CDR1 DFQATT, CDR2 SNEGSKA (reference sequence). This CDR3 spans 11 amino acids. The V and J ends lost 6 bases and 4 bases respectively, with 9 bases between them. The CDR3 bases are TGCAGTGCCGACCTCTTCTATGGCTACACCTTC. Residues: CSADLFYGYTF.

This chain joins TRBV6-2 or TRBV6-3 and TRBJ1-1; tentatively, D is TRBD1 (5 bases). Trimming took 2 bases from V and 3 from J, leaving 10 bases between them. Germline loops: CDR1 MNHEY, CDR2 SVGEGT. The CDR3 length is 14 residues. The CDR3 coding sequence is TGTGCCAGCAGTTACGGCAGGGTAGACACTGAAGCTTTCTTT. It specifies CASSYGRVDTEAFF.

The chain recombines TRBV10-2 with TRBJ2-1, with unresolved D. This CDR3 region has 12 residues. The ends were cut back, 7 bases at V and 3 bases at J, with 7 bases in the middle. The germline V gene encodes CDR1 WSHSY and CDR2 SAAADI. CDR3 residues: CASNEVYNEQFF. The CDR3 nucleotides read TGCGCCAGCAACGAGGTCTACAATGAGCAGTTCTTC.

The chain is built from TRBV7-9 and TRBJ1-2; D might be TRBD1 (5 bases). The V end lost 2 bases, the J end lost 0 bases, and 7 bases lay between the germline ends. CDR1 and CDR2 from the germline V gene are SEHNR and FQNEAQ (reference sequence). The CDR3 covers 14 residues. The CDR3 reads CASSLTGSNYGYTF. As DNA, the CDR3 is TGTGCCAGCAGCTTAACAGGTTCTAACTATGGCTACACCTTC.

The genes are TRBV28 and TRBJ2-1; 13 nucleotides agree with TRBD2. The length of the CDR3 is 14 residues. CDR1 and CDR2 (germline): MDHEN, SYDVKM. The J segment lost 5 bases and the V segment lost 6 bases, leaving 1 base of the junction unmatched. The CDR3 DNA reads TGTGCCAGCAGACTAGCGGGAGGGAACAATGAGCAGTTCTTC. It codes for CASRLAGGNNEQFF.

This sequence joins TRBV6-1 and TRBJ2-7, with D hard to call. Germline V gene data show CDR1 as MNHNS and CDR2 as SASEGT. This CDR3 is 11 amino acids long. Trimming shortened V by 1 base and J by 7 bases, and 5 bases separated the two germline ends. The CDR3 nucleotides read TGTGCCAGCAGTGAAGACCGAGAGCAGTACTTC. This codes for CASSEDREQYF.

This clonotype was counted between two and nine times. The CDR3 sequence is CASRQNQGYNSPLHF. The CDR3 region has the DNA TGTGCCAGCAGGCAGAATCAGGGATATAATTCACCCCTCCACTTT. This chain connects TRBV25-1 to TRBJ1-6, with a weak D call TRBD1 (5 bases). The CDR3 runs to 15 residues. With 6 bases removed from V and 4 bases from J, the gap between germline ends came to 13 bases. Germline V gene data show CDR1 as MGHDK and CDR2 as SYGVNS.

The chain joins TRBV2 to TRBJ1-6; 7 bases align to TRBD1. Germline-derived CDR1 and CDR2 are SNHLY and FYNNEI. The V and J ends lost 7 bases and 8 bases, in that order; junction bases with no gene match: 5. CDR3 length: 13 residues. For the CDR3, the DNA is TGTGCCAGCATCAGGGACAGAGATTCACCCCTCCACTTT. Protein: CASIRDRDSPLHF.

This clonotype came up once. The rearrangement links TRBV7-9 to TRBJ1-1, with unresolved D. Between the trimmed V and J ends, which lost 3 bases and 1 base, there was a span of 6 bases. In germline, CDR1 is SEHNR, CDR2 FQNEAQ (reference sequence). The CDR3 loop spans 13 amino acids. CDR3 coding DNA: TGTGCCAGCAGCTTCGAAGGGAACACTGAAGCTTTCTTT. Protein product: CASSFEGNTEAFF.

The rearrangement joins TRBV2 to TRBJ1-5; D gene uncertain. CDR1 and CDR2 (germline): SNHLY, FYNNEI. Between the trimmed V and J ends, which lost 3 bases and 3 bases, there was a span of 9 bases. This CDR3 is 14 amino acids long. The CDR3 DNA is TGTGCCAGCAGTGATTGGGCAGTCAATCAGCCCCAGCATTTT. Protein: CASSDWAVNQPQHF.

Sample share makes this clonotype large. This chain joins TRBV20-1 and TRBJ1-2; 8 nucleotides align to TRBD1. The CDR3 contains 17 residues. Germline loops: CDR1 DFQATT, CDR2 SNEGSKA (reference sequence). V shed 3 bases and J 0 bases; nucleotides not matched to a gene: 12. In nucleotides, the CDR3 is TGCAGTGCTAGGGAGATCCCGGGACAGGAGTCTAACTATGGCTACACCTTC. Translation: CSAREIPGQESNYGYTF.

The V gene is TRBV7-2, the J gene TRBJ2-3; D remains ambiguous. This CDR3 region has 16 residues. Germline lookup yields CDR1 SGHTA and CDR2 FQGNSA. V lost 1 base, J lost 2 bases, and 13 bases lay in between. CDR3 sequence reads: CASSLVGDGVTDTQYF. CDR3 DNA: TGTGCCAGCAGCTTAGTTGGGGATGGAGTCACAGATACGCAGTATTTT.

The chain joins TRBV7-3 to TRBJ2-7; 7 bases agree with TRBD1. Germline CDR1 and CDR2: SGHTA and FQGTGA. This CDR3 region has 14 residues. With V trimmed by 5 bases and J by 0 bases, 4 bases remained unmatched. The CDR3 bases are TGTGCCAGCAGCCCCGGGACAGTCTCCTACGAGCAGTACTTC. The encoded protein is CASSPGTVSYEQYF.

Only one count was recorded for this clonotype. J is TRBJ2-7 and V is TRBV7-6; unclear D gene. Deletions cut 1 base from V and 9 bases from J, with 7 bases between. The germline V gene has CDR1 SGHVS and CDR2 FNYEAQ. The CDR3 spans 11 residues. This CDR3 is CASSLGQVQYF. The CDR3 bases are TGTGCCAGCAGCTTAGGGCAGGTGCAGTACTTC.

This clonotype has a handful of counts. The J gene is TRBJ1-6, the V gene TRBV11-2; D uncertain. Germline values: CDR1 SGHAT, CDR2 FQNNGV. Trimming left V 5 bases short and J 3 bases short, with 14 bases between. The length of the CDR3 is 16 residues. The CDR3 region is CASSPAVADYNSPLHF. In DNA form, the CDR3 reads TGTGCCAGCAGCCCTGCGGTGGCAGACTATAATTCACCCCTCCACTTT.

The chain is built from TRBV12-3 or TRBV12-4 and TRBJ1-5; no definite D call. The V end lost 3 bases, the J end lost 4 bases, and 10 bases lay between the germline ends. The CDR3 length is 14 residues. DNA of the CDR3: TGTGCCAGCAGTTTTAGGCGGGATAATCAGCCCCAGCATTTT. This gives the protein CASSFRRDNQPQHF.

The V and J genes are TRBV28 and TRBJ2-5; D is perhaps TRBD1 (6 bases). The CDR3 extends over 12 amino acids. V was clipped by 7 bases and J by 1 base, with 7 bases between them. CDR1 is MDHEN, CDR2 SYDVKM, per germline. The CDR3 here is CASTGVQETQYF. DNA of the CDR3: TGTGCCAGCACAGGGGTCCAAGAGACCCAGTACTTC.

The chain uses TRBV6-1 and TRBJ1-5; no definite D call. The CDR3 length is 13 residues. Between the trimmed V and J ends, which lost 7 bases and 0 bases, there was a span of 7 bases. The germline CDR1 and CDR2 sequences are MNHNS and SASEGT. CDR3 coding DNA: TGTGCCAGCAAGCCCCATAGCAATCAGCCCCAGCATTTT. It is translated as CASKPHSNQPQHF.

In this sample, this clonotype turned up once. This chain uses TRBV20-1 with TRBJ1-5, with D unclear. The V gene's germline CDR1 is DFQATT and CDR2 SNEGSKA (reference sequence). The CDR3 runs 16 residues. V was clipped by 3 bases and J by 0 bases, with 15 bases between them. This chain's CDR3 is CSASASLGYSNQPQHF. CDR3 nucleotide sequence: TGCAGTGCTAGTGCGTCCCTGGGATATAGCAATCAGCCCCAGCATTTT.

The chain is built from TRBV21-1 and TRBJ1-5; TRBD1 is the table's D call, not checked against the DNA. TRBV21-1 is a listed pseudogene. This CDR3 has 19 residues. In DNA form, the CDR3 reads TGTGCCAGCAGCAAAGTACGGGACAGGGGGCGAGGGTGCAATCAGCCCCAGCATTTT. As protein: CASSKVRDRGRGCNQPQHF.

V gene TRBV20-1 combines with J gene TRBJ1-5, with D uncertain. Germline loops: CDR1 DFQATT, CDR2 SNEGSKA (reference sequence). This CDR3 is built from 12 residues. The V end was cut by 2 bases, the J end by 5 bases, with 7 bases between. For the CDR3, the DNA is TGCAGTGCTAGATTGTATTATCAGCCCCAGCATTTT. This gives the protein CSARLYYQPQHF.

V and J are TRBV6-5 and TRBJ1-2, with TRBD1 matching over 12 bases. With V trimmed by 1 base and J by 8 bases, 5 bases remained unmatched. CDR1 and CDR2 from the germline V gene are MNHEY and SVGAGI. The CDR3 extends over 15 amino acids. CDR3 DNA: TGTGCCAGCAGTTACTACGGGACAGGGGGCGAGGGCTACACCTTC. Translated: CASSYYGTGGEGYTF.

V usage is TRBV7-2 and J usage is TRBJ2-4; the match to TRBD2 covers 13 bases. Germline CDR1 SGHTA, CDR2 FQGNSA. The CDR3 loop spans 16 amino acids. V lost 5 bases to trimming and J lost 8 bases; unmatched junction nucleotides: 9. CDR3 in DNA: TGTGCCAGCAGCCTGACTAGCGGGAGGTCCCTAGACATTCAGTACTTC. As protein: CASSLTSGRSLDIQYF.

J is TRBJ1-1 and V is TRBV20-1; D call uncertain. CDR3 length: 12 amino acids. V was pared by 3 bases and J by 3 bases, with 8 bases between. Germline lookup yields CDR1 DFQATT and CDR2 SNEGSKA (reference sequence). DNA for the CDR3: TGCAGTGCTAGGACCCTGGACACTGAAGCTTTCTTT. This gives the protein CSARTLDTEAFF.

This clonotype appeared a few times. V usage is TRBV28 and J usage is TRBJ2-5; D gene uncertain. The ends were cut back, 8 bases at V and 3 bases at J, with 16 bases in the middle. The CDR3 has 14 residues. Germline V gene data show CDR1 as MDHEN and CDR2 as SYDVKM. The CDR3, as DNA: TGTGCCAGCTCCGCCCACATACTGAAAGAGACCCAGTACTTC. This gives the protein CASSAHILKETQYF.

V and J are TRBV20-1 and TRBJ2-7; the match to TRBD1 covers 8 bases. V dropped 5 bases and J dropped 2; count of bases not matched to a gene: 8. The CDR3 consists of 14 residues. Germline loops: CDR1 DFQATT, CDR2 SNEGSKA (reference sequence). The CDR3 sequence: CSAAPGQATYEQYF. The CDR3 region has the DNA TGCAGTGCTGCACCGGGACAGGCCACCTACGAGCAGTACTTC.

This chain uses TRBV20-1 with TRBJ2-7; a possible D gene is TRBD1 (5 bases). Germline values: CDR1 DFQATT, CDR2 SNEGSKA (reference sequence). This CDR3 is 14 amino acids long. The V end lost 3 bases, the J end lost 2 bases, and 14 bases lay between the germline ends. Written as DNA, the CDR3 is TGCAGTGCTAGGGCCTTGGGCAGGGCCTACGAGCAGTACTTC. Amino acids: CSARALGRAYEQYF.